The T cell receptor (beta chain) described here comes from a study of shared clonotypes between healthy human individuals. Study in general: CD4 naive cells filled three plates per donor, CD4 memory three, CD8 naive two and CD8 memory one. Findings and caveats of the study: In contrast to clonotypes shared by all four donors, non-shared clonotypes had lower generation probabilities.

With respect to this clone: The antigen is undetermined. Other nucleotide sequences from this sample produce the same CDR3.

The repertoire was sequenced with immunoSEQ multiplex PCR; TCRdb's copy has only in-frame clones and lacks some. This table holds around 350,000 clones, 70% to 75% found once. Between the trimmed V and J ends, which lost 4 bases and 0 bases, there was a span of 9 bases. The germline gives CDR1 SQVTM, CDR2 ANQGSEA. The CDR3 has 13 amino acids. This clonotype originated in a man aged 25-45 years in good health. Sequenced sample: memory CD4+ T cells sorted from blood. Described subset: CD45RA-negative fraction. This rearrangement joins TRBV29-1 to TRBJ1-1; D gene unclear. The CDR3, as DNA: TGCAGCGTTGGGCGCGACATGAACACTGAAGCTTTCTTT. Translating it yields CSVGRDMNTEAFF.